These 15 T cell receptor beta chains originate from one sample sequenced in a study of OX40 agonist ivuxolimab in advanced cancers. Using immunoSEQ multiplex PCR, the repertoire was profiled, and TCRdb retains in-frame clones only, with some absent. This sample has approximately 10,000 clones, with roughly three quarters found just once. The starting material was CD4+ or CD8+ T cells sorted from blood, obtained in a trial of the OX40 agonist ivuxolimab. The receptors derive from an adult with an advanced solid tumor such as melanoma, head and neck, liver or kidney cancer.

Here the CDR3 DNA reads TGTGCCTGGAGTCTGCTGGGGAACTATGGCTACACCTTC. It encodes CAWSLLGNYGYTF. The chain links TRBV30 to TRBJ1-2; no clear D gene. V was trimmed by 2 bases and J by 2 bases, leaving 9 bases between them. The CDR3 runs 13 residues. In germline, CDR1 is GTSNPN, CDR2 SVGIG (reference sequence).

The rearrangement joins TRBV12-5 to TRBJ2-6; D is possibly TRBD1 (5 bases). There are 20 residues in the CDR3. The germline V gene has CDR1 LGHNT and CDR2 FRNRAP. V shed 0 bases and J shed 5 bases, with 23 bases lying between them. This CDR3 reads CASGLVPSVCRTSRANVLTF. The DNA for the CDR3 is TGTGCTAGTGGTTTGGTGCCATCCGTTTGCAGGACAAGTCGGGCCAACGTCCTGACTTTC.

CDR3 in amino acids: CASSLAGWEQYF. The CDR3 DNA reads TGTGCCAGCAGCTTAGCTGGTTGGGAGCAGTACTTC. V and J are TRBV7-2 and TRBJ2-7; D call uncertain. The CDR3 is 12 amino acids. The V end was cut by 0 bases, the J end by 7 bases, with 7 bases between. Germline loops: CDR1 SGHTA, CDR2 FQGNSA.

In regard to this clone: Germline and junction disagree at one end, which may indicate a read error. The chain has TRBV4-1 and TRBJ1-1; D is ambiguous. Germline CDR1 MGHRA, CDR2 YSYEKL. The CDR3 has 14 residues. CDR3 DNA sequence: TGCGCCAGCAGCGAAGATCGTGCGGGGACTGAAGCTTTCTTT. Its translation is CASSEDRAGTEAFF.

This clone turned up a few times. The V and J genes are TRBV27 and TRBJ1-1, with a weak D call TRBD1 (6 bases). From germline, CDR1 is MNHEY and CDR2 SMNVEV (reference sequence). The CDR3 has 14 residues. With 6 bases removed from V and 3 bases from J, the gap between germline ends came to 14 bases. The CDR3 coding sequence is TGTGCCAGCAGCCTACGCAGGGGCGACACTGAAGCTTTCTTT. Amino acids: CASSLRRGDTEAFF.

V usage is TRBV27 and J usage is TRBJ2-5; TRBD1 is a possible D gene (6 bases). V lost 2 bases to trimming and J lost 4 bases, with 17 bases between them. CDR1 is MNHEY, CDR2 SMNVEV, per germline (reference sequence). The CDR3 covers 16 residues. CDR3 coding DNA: TGTGCCAGCAGTTTAAGAGGGGGTCAGGGCGGAGAGACCCAGTACTTC. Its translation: CASSLRGGQGGETQYF.

CDR3 nucleotides: TGTGCCAGCAGCAAACATGAGACAGGGTGGACAGATACGCAGTATTTT. It codes for CASSKHETGWTDTQYF. The chain is built from TRBV21-1 and TRBJ2-3; the table assigns TRBD1, which was not confirmed against the DNA. TRBV21-1 is annotated as a pseudogene. The CDR3 spans 16 residues.

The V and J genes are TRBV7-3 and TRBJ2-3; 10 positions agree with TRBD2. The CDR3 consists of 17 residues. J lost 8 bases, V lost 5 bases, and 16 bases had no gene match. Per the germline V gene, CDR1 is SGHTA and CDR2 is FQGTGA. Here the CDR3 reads CASSLIGLAGAPGTQYF. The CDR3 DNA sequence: TGTGCCAGCAGCCTCATCGGCCTAGCGGGGGCCCCCGGTACGCAGTATTTT.

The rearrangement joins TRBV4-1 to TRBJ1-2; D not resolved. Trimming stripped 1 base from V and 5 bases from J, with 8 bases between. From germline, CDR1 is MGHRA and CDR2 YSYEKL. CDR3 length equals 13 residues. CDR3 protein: CASSQAQRYGYTF. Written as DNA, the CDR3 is TGCGCCAGCAGCCAAGCTCAGCGTTATGGCTACACCTTC.

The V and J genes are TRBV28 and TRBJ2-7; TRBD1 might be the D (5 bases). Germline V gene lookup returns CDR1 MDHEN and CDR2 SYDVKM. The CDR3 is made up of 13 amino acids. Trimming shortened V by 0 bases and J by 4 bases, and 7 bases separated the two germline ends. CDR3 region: CASSLWGQYEQYF. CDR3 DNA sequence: TGTGCCAGCAGTTTATGGGGGCAATACGAGCAGTACTTC.

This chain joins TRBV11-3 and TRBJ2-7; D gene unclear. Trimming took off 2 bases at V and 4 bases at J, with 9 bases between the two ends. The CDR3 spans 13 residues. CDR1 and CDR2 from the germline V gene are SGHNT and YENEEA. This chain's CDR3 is CASSLRQSYEQYF. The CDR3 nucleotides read TGTGCCAGCAGCTTAAGGCAGTCTTACGAGCAGTACTTC.

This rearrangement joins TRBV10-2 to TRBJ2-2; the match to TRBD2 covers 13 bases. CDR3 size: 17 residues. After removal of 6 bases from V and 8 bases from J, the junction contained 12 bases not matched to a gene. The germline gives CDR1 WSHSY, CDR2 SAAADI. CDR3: CASRVKGLAGKSGELFF. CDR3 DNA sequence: TGCGCCAGCAGGGTCAAGGGACTAGCGGGAAAGTCTGGGGAGCTGTTTTTT.

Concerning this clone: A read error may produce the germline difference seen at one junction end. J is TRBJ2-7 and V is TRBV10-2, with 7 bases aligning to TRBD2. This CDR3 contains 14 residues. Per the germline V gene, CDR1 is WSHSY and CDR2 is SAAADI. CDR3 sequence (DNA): TGCGCCAGCAGTGAGGCTAGCGGAGGTTCCCCTTATAGGTTC. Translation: CASSEASGGSPYRF.

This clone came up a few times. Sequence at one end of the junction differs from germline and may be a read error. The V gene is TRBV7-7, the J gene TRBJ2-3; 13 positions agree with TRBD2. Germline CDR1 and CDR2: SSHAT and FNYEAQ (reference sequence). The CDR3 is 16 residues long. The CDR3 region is CASSPGLAGSTDTQYF. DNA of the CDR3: TGTGCTAGCAGCCCGGGACTAGCGGGGAGCACAGATACGCAGTATTTT.

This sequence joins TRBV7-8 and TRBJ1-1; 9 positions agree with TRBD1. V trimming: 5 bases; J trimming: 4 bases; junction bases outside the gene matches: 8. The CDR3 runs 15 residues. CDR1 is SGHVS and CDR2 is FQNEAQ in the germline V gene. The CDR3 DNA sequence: TGTGCCAGCAGCCTACGGGGACAGGGAGCCACTGAAGCTTTCTTT. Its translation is CASSLRGQGATEAFF. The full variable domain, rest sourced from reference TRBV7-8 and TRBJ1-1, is GAGVSQSPRYKVAKRGQDVALRCDPISGHVSLFWYQQALGQGPEFLTYFQNEAQLDKSGLPSDRFFAERPEGSVSTLKIQRTQQEDSAVYLCASSLRGQGATEAFFGQGTRLTVV.